This T cell receptor (beta chain) was captured in a study of T-cell reconstitution after alpha-beta-depleted transplantation in children. Unique molecular identifiers were incorporated during preparation of the TCRbeta library. TCRdb re-called the PCR reads through MiXCR, storing one row per CDR3 protein. The repertoire holds around 480,000 distinct CDR3 sequences, approximately 32% seen once, with roughly 2.5% in the top ten. The CDR3 has 12 amino acids. Germline V lookup: CDR1 SQVTM, CDR2 ANQGSEA. The V segment lost 6 bases and the J segment 6 bases; nucleotides outside the gene matches: 6. V is TRBV29-1 and J is TRBJ2-7, with 9 nucleotides matching TRBD1. The specimen comprised PBMCs from the stem cell graft donor, sampled from the stem cell graft. This receptor was identified in a human donor who donated a stem cell graft to a child with aplastic anemia. CDR3 sequence (DNA): TGCAGCGTCAGACAGGGGGGGCGCGAGCAGTACTTC. Protein product: CSVRQGGREQYF.